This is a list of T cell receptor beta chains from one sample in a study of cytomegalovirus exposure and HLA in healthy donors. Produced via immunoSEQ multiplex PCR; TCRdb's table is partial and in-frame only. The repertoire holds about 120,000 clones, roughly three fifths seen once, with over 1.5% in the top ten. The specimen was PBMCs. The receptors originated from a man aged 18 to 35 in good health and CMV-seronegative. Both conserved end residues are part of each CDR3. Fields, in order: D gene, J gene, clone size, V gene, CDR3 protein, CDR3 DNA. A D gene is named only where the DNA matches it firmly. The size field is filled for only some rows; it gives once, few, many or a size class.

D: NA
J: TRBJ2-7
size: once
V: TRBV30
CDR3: CAWSRGYEQYF
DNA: TGTGCCTGGAGTCGGGGCTACGAGCAGTACTTC

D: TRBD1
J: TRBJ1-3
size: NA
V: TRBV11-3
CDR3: CASSPGQGPGNTIYF
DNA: TGTGCCAGCAGCCCGGGACAGGGTCCCGGAAACACCATATATTTT

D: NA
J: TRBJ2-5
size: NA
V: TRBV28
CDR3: CATQARTTQETQYF
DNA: TGTGCCACCCAGGCTCGGACTACCCAAGAGACCCAGTACTTC

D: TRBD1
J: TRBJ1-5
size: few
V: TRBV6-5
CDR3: CASSYSGQGEPQHF
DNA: TGTGCCAGCAGTTATTCGGGACAGGGGGAGCCCCAGCATTTT

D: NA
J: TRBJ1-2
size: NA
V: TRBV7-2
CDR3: CASSSDSYGYTF
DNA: TGTGCCAGCAGCTCGGACAGTTATGGCTACACCTTC

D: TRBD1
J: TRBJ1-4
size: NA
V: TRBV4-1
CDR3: CASSQAGQSNEKLFF
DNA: TGCGCCAGCAGCCAGGCGGGACAGTCTAATGAAAAACTGTTTTTT

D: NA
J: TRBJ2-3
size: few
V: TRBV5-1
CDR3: CASSRQGVAGGLDTQYF
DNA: TGCGCCAGCAGCCGACAGGGGGTGGCGGGGGGTTTGGATACGCAGTATTTT

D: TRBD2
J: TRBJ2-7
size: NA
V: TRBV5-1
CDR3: CASSLVALAVNEQYF
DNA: TGCGCCAGCAGCTTGGTGGCGCTAGCGGTTAACGAGCAGTACTTC

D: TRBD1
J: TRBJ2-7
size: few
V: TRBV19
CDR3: CASSFLGGRNEQYF
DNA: TGTGCCAGTAGTTTTTTAGGGGGCCGGAACGAGCAGTACTTC

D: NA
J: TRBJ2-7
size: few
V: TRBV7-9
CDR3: CASSLMIPSHEQYF
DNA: TGTGCCAGCAGCCTAATGATACCTTCGCACGAGCAGTACTTC

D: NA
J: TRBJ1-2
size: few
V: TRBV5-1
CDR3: CASSLDRGGNYGYTF
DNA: TGCGCCAGCAGCTTGGACCGGGGGGGTAACTATGGCTACACCTTC

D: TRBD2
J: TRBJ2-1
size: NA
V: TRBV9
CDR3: CASSVFGRKSNEQFF
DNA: TGTGCCAGCAGCGTTTTCGGGAGGAAGTCCAATGAGCAGTTCTTC

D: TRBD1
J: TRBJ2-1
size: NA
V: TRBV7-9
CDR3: CASRGGQGPLSRQFF
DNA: TGTGCCAGCAGGGGGGGACAGGGCCCATTATCGAGGCAGTTCTTC

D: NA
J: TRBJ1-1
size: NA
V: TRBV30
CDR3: CAWSAGGRGANTEAFF
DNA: TGTGCCTGGAGTGCTGGCGGACGGGGGGCCAACACTGAAGCTTTCTTT

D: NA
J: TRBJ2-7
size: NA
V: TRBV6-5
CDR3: CASSYNRGGYEQYF
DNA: TGTGCCAGCAGTTACAACAGGGGAGGCTACGAGCAGTACTTC

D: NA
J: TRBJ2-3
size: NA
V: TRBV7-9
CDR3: CASSLVSGGPDTQYF
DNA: TGTGCCAGCAGCTTAGTTTCCGGGGGGCCAGATACGCAGTATTTT

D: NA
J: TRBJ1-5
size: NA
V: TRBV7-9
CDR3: CASSPDSVAGQPQHF
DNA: TGTGCCAGCAGCCCCGATAGTGTTGCGGGTCAGCCCCAGCATTTT

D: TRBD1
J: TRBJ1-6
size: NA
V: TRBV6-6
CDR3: CASRDRDLHF
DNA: TGTGCCAGCAGGGACAGGGACCTCCACTTT

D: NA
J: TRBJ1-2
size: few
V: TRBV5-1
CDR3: CASSTGQNYGYTF
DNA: TGCGCCAGCAGCACGGGACAAAACTATGGCTACACCTTC

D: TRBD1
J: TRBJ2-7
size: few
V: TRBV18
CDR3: CASSPPTGVHEQYF
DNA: TGTGCCAGCTCACCACCGACAGGGGTCCACGAGCAGTACTTC

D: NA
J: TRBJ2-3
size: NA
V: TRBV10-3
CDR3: CAISERGDTQYF
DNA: TGTGCCATCAGTGAGCGGGGAGATACGCAGTATTTT

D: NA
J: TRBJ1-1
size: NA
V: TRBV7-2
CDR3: CASSLRGFMNTEAFF
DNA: TGTGCCAGCAGCTTACGGGGATTCATGAACACTGAAGCTTTCTTT

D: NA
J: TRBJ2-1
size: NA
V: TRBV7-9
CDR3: CASLGGSGGNEQFF
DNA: TGTGCCAGCTTAGGCGGTAGTGGGGGGAATGAGCAGTTCTTC

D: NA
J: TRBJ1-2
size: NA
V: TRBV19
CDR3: CASSPGQTGGYTF
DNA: TGTGCCAGTAGCCCGGGACAAACGGGAGGCTACACCTTC

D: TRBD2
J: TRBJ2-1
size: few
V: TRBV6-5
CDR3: CASSYLGLAGGGEQFF
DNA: TGTGCCAGCAGTTACCTAGGACTAGCGGGGGGAGGTGAGCAGTTCTTC

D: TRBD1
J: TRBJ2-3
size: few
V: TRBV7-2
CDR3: CAVHRGATDTQYF
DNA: TGTGCCGTCCACAGGGGAGCCACAGATACGCAGTATTTT

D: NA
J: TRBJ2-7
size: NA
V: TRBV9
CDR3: CASSVPQGHEQYF
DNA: TGTGCCAGCAGCGTACCCCAGGGTCACGAGCAGTACTTC

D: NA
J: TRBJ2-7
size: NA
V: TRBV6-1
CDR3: CASSTGTLSYEQYF
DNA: TGTGCCAGCAGCACCGGGACTCTATCCTACGAGCAGTACTTC

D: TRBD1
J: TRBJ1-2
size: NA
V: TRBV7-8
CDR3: CASSSQGARYGYTF
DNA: TGTGCCAGCAGCTCACAGGGGGCCCGCTATGGCTACACCTTC

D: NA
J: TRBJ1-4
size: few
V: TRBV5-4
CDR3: CASSSGFSATNEKLFF
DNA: TGTGCCAGCAGCTCCGGGTTTTCGGCAACTAATGAAAAACTGTTTTTT

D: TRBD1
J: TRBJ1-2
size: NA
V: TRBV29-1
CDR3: CSVTDRGRGYTF
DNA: TGCAGCGTCACGGACAGGGGACGTGGCTACACCTTC

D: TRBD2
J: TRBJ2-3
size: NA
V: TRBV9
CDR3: CASSASGGVGDTQYF
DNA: TGTGCCAGCAGCGCTAGCGGGGGGGTCGGAGATACGCAGTATTTT

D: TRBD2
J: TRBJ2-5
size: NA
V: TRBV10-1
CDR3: CASRSPTDGGDGTQYF
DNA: TGCGCCAGCAGGTCCCCCACGGATGGGGGGGACGGGACCCAGTACTTC

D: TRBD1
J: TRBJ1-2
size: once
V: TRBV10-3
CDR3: CAITPSGQGLVYGYTF
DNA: TGTGCCATCACCCCCTCGGGACAGGGGTTGGTCTATGGCTACACCTTC

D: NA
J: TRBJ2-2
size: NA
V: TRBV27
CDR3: CASSLYSTGELFF
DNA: TGTGCCAGCAGTTTATACAGCACCGGGGAGCTGTTTTTT

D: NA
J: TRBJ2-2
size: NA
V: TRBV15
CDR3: CATSSQTGPNTGELFF
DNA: TGTGCCACCAGCAGCCAGACAGGCCCTAACACCGGGGAGCTGTTTTTT

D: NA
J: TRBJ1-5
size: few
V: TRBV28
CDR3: CASSFGRRGSNQPQHF
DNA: TGTGCCAGCAGTTTTGGCAGGAGGGGTAGCAATCAGCCCCAGCATTTT

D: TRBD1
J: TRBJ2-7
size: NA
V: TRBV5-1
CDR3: CTSSLGGQGYYEQYF
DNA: TGCACCAGCAGCTTGGGGGGACAGGGCTACTACGAGCAGTACTTC

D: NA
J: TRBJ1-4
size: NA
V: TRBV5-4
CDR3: CASSHKDNAEKLFF
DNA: TGTGCCAGCAGCCACAAGGACAATGCTGAAAAACTGTTTTTT

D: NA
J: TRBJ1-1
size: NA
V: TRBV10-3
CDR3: CAISEAGLGGATEAFF
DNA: TGTGCCATCAGTGAGGCCGGCCTAGGGGGAGCCACTGAAGCTTTCTTT

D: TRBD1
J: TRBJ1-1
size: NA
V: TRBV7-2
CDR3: CASSQTGDLKNTEAFF
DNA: TGTGCCAGCAGCCAGACAGGGGACCTCAAGAACACTGAAGCTTTCTTT

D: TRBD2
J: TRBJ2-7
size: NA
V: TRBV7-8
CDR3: CASSISGAPYEQYF
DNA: TGTGCCAGCAGCATTAGCGGGGCCCCCTACGAGCAGTACTTC

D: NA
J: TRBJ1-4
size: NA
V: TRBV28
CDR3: CASSQQGFREKLFF
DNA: TGTGCCAGCAGTCAACAGGGTTTTAGAGAAAAACTGTTTTTT

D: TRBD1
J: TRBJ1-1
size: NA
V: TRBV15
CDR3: CATSRRKFGTGENTEAFF
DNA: TGTGCCACCAGCAGACGAAAGTTCGGGACAGGGGAGAACACTGAAGCTTTCTTT

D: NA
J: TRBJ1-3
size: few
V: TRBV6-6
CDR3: CASSIGQRRYF
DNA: TGTGCCAGCAGCATAGGACAGCGGCGATATTTT

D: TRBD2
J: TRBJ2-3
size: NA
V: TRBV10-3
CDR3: CAINGGVGDTQYF
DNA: TGTGCCATCAACGGGGGGGTTGGAGATACGCAGTATTTT

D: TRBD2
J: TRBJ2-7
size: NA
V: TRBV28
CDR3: CASSLWIVGGGPEQYF
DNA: TGTGCCAGCAGTTTATGGATCGTCGGGGGGGGACCCGAGCAGTACTTC

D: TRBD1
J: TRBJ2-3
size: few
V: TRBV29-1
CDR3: CSVEDRVRGQENTQYF
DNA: TGCAGCGTTGAAGATCGGGTCAGGGGGCAGGAAAATACGCAGTATTTT